This TCR beta chain was identified during a study of cytomegalovirus exposure and HLA in healthy donors. Study summary: Of the donors genotyped, a few hundred in all, 81% fell in the Caucasian-associated ancestry cluster.

A word on this clone: Its specificity is not known.

This PCR relied on a set of 60 Vbeta primers and 13 Jbeta primers. Clones were read by immunoSEQ multiplex PCR, and TCRdb kept only the in-frame ones, dropping some. The sample contains some 91,000 clones, around 74% of which appear only once. General observations from the study: A prior analysis recorded that most TCR beta V segments were productive about 87% or about 30% of the time. What was likely a sequencing artifact was a cluster of highly shared sequence variants.

All donors participated as healthy donors of bone marrow. The CDR3 runs to 14 residues. CDR1 and CDR2 (germline): LGHNA, YSLEER. The V end lost 0 bases, the J end lost 1 base, and 7 bases lay between the germline ends. The gene calls are TRBV4-3 and TRBJ2-7; D gene ambiguous. This TCR was recovered from a man in his forties in good health and CMV-seropositive. Sequencing was carried out using PBMCs. The CDR3 protein is CASSQDQTSYEQYF. The CDR3 DNA is TGCGCCAGCAGCCAAGATCAGACTTCCTACGAGCAGTACTTC.